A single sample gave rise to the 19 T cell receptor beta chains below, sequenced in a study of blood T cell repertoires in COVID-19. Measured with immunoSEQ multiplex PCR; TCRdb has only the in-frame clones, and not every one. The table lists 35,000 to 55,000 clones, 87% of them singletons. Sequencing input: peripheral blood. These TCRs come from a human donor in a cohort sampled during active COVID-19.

The CDR3 bases are TGCAGCGTTAGGGGCGTAGGCACAGATACGCAGTATTTT. Translated: CSVRGVGTDTQYF. The genes are TRBV29-1 and TRBJ2-3; tentatively, D is TRBD1 (5 bases). Per germline, CDR1 SQVTM and CDR2 ANQGSEA. This CDR3 comprises 13 residues. V was shortened by 5 bases and J by 1 base, with 10 bases between the two germline ends.

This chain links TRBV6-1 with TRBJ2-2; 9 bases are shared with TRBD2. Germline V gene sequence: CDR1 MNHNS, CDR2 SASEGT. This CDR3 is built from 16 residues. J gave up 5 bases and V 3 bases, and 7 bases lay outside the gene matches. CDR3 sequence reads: CASSDHSSGRTGELFF. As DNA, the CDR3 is TGTGCCAGCAGTGACCATTCAAGCGGGAGGACCGGGGAGCTGTTTTTT.

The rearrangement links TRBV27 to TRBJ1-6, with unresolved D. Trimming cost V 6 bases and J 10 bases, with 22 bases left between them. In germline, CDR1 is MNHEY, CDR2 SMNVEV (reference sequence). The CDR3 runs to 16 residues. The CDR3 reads CASRHNEGGGKSPLHF. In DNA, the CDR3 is TGTGCCAGCAGACACAACGAGGGTGGCGGTAAGTCACCCCTCCACTTT.

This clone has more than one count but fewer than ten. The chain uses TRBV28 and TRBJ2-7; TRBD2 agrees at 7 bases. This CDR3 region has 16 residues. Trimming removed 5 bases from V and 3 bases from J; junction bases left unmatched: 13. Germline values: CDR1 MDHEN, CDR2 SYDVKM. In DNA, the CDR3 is TGTGCCAGCAGTCCCATTTTCAGGGAGGGCCGCTACGAGCAGTACTTC. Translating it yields CASSPIFREGRYEQYF.

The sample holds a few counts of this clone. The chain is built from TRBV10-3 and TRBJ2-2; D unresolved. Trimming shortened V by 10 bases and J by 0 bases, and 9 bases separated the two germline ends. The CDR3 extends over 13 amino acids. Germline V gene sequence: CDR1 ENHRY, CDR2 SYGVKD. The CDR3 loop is CATLTPNTGELFF. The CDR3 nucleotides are TGTGCCACCCTAACTCCGAACACCGGGGAGCTGTTTTTT.

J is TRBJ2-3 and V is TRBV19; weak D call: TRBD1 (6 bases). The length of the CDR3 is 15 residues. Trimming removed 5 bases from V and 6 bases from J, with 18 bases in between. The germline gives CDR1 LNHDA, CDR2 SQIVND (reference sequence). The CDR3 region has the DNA TGTGCCAGTAGTGGGCAGGACAGCGCCTCGGATACGCAGTATTTT. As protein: CASSGQDSASDTQYF.

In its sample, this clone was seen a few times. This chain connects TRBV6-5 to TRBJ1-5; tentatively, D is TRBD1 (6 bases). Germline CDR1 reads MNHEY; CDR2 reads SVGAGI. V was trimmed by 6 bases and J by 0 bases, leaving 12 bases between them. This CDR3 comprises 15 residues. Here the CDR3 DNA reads TGTGCCAGCAGAGCACAGGGTTTTAGCAATCAGCCCCAGCATTTT. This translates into CASRAQGFSNQPQHF.

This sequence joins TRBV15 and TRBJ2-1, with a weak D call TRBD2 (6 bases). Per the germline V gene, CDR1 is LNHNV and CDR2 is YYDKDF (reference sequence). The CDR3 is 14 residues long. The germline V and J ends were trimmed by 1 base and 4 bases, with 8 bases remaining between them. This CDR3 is CATSRGLGYNEQFF. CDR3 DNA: TGTGCCACCAGCAGAGGACTAGGGTACAATGAGCAGTTCTTC.

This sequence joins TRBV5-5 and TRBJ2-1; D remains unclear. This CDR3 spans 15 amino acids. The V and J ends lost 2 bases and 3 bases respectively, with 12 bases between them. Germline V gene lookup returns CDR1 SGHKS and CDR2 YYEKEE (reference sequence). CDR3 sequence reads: CASSFWQQNYNEQFF. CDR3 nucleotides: TGTGCCAGCAGCTTCTGGCAACAGAACTACAATGAGCAGTTCTTC.

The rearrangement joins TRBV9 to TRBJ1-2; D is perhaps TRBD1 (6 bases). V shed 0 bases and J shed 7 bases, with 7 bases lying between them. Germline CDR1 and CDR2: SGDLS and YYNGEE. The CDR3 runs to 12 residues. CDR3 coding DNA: TGTGCCAGCAGCGTAGTAGGGGGTGGCTACACCTTC. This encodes CASSVVGGGYTF.

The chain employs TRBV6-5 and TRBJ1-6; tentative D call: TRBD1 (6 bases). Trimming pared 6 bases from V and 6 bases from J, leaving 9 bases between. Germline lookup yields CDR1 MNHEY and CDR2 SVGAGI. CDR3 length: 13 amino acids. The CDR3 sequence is CASRGTSNSPLHF. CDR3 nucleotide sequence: TGTGCCAGCAGGGGGACAAGTAATTCACCCCTCCACTTT.

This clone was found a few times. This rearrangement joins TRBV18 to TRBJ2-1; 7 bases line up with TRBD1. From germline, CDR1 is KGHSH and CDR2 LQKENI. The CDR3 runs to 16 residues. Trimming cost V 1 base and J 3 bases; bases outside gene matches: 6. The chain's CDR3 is CASSPLIQGSYNEQFF. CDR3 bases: TGTGCCAGCTCACCACTTATACAGGGGAGCTACAATGAGCAGTTCTTC.

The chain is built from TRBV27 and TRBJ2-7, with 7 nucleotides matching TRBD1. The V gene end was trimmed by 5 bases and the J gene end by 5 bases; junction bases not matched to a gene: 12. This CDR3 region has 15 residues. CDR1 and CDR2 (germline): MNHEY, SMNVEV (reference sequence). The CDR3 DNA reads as TGTGCCAGCAGTCGGGTCACAGGGGTTCCTAACGAGCAGTACTTC. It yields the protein CASSRVTGVPNEQYF.

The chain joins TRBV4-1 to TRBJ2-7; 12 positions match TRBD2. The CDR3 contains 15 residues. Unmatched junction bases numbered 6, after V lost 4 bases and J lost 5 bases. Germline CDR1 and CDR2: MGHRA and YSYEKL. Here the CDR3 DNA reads TGCGCCAGCAGCCCTAGCGGGAGGGCCATCAACGAGCAGTACTTC. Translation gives CASSPSGRAINEQYF.

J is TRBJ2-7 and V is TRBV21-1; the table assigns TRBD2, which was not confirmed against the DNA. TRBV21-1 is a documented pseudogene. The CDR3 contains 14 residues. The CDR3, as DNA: TGTGCCAGCATGAAGTTTCTTAGCTCCTACGAGCAGTACTTC. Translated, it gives CASMKFLSSYEQYF.

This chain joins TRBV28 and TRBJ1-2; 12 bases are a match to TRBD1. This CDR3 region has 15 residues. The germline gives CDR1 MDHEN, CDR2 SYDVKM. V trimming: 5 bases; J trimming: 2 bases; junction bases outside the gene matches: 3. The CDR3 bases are TGTGCCAGCAGTCCAGGGACAGGGGGCAACTATGGCTACACCTTC. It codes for CASSPGTGGNYGYTF.

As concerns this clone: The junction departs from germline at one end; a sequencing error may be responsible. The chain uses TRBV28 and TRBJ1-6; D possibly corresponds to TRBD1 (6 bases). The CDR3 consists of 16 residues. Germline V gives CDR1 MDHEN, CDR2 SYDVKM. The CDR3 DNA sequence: TGTGCCAGCAGATTATTCGGACAGCCACCCAATTCACCCCTCCACTTT. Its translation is CASRLFGQPPNSPLHF.

In DNA form, the CDR3 reads TGTGCCAGCAGCTTATCCGCGGGACTAGCGGGACAAGAGACCCAGTACTTC. Amino acids: CASSLSAGLAGQETQYF. J is TRBJ2-5 and V is TRBV11-2, with 13 bases aligning to TRBD2. Per the germline V gene, CDR1 is SGHAT and CDR2 is FQNNGV. Trimming at V came to 2 bases and at J to 2 bases, leaving 5 bases not matched to a gene. The CDR3 extends over 17 amino acids.

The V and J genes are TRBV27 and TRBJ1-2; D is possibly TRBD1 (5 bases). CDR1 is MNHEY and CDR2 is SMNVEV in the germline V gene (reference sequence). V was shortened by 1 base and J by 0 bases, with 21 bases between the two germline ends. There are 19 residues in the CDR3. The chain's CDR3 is CASSLFYLGRVPANYGYTF. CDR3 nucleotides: TGTGCCAGCAGTTTATTTTATTTGGGCAGGGTTCCCGCTAACTATGGCTACACCTTC.